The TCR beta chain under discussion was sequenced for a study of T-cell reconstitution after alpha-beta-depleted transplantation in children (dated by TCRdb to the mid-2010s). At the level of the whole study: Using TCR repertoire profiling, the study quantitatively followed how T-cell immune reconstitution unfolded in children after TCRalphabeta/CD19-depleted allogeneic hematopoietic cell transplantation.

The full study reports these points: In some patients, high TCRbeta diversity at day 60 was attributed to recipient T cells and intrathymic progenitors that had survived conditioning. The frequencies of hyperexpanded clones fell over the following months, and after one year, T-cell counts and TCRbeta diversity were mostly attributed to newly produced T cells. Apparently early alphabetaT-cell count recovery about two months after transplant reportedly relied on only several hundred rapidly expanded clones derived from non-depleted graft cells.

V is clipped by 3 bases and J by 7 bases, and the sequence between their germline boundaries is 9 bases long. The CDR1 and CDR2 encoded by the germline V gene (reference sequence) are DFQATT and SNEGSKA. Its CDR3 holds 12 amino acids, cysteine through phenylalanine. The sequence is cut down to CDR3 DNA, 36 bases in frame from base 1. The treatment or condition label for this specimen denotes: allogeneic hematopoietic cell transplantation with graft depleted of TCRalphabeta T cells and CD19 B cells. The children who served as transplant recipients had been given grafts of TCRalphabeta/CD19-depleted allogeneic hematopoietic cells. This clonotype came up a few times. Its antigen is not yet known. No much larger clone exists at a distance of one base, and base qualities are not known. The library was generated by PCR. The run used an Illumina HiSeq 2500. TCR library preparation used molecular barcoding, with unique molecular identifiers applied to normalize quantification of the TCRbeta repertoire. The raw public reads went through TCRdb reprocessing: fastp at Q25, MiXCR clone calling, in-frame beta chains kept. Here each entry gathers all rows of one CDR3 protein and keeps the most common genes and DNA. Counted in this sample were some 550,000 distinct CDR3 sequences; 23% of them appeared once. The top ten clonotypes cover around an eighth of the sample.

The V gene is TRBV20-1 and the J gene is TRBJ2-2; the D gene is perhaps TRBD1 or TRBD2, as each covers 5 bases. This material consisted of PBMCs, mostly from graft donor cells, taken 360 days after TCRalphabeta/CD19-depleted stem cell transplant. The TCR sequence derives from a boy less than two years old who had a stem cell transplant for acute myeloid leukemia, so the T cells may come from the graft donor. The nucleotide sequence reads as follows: TGCAGTGCTAGTCTGAGGGGCGGGGAGCTGTTTTTT. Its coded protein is CSASLRGGELFF.